This TCR beta chain is from a study of shared clonotypes between healthy human individuals. Some clones are missing from TCRdb's copy, which holds only in-frame ones; the method was immunoSEQ multiplex PCR. The table includes roughly 1.4 million clones, about 98.5% detected once. This CDR3 comprises 16 residues. CDR1 and CDR2 from the germline V gene are SGHTA and FQGNSA. J was trimmed by 3 bases and V by 4 bases; bases with no gene match: 7. The sequence was collected from a man aged 25 to 45 in good health. The V gene is TRBV7-2, the J gene TRBJ1-5; 9 bases line up with TRBD1. The sample taken for sequencing was naive CD4+ T cells sorted from blood. The subset denotes: CD45RA+ positively selected. CDR3 DNA sequence: TGTGCCAGCAGCTCTCCTGACAGGGGGTTCAATCAGCCCCAGCATTTT. Translation gives CASSSPDRGFNQPQHF. The variable domain in full, completed from reference TRBV7-2 and TRBJ1-5, reads GAGVSQSPSNKVTEKGKDVELRCDPISGHTALYWYRQSLGQGLEFLIYFQGNSAPDKSGLPSDRFSAERTGGSVSTLTIQRTQQEDSAVYLCASSSPDRGFNQPQHFGDGTRLSIL.